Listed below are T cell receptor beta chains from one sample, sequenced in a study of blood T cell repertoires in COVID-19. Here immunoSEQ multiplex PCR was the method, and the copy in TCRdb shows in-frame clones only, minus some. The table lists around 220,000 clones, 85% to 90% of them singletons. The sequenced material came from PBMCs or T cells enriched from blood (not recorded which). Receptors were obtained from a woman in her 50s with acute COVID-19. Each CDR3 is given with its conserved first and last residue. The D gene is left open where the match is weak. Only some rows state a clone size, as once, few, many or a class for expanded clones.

CDR3: CASSLLAPTYNEQFF
DNA: TGCGCCAGCAGCTTGCTAGCGCCAACCTACAATGAGCAGTTCTTC
J: TRBJ2-1
D: NA
V: TRBV5-1
size: NA

CDR3: CASSESGGHNYGYTF
DNA: TGTGCCAGCAGTGAAAGTGGTGGACATAACTATGGCTACACCTTC
J: TRBJ1-2
D: NA
V: TRBV6-1
size: NA

CDR3: CASSPGGKNIQYF
DNA: TGTGCCAGCAGCCCAGGGGGCAAAAACATTCAGTACTTC
J: TRBJ2-4
D: TRBD1
V: TRBV7-9
size: NA

CDR3: CASSQTGAGEKLFF
DNA: TGTGCCAGCAGTCAAACAGGGGCTGGGGAAAAACTGTTTTTT
J: TRBJ1-4
D: TRBD1
V: TRBV28
size: once

CDR3: CASSKQGAEAFF
DNA: TGTGCCAGCAGCAAACAGGGAGCTGAAGCTTTCTTT
J: TRBJ1-1
D: NA
V: TRBV5-4
size: NA

CDR3: CASSRGSANEKLFF
DNA: TGTGCCAGCAGCAGGGGATCAGCTAATGAAAAACTGTTTTTT
J: TRBJ1-4
D: NA
V: TRBV6-5
size: NA

CDR3: CATADGAVNEQFF
DNA: TGTGCCACGGCCGATGGGGCGGTCAATGAGCAGTTCTTC
J: TRBJ2-1
D: NA
V: TRBV24-1
size: NA

CDR3: CASSMGQSNYGYTF
DNA: TGTGCCAGCAGCATGGGACAATCTAACTATGGCTACACCTTC
J: TRBJ1-2
D: NA
V: TRBV5-6
size: NA

CDR3: CAISEQGREKLFF
DNA: TGTGCCATCAGTGAACAGGGCCGGGAAAAACTGTTTTTT
J: TRBJ1-4
D: NA
V: TRBV10-3
size: NA

CDR3: CASRPTSGRVYNEQFF
DNA: TGTGCCAGCAGACCCACTAGCGGGAGGGTGTACAATGAGCAGTTCTTC
J: TRBJ2-1
D: TRBD2
V: TRBV7-9
size: NA

CDR3: CASRSPDRVPTEAFF
DNA: TGTGCCAGCAGGAGCCCAGACAGGGTCCCCACTGAAGCTTTCTTT
J: TRBJ1-1
D: TRBD1
V: TRBV2
size: NA

CDR3: CASSVSSGVSYEQYF
DNA: TGTGCCAGCAGCGTATCTAGCGGAGTCTCCTACGAGCAGTACTTC
J: TRBJ2-7
D: TRBD2
V: TRBV9
size: NA

CDR3: CASSWDRVYEQYF
DNA: TGTGCCAGCAGTTGGGACAGAGTCTACGAGCAGTACTTC
J: TRBJ2-7
D: TRBD1
V: TRBV28
size: NA

CDR3: CASSMSVTYNEQFF
DNA: TGTGCCAGTAGTATGTCAGTAACCTACAATGAGCAGTTCTTC
J: TRBJ2-1
D: NA
V: TRBV19
size: NA

CDR3: CASSRDSGANVLTF
DNA: TGCGCCAGCTCCAGGGACTCTGGGGCCAACGTCCTGACTTTC
J: TRBJ2-6
D: NA
V: TRBV5-1
size: few

CDR3: CASSTLQLPSSAPSTDTQYF
DNA: TGTGCCAGCAGCACCCTCCAACTCCCCTCTAGCGCTCCTAGCACAGATACGCAGTATTTT
J: TRBJ2-3
D: NA
V: TRBV4-2
size: few

CDR3: CASRGEGYIQYF
DNA: TGCGCCAGCAGGGGGGAGGGTTACATTCAGTACTTC
J: TRBJ2-4
D: TRBD2
V: TRBV5-1
size: NA

CDR3: CASSLSGTTTYYYEQYF
DNA: TGTGCCAGCAGCTTATCCGGGACAACTACCTACTATTACGAGCAGTACTTC
J: TRBJ2-7
D: NA
V: TRBV5-6
size: NA

CDR3: CASSLALTYEQYF
DNA: TGTGCCAGCAGTTTAGCCCTAACCTACGAGCAGTACTTC
J: TRBJ2-7
D: NA
V: TRBV12-3/TRBV12-4
size: once